Listed below are T cell receptor beta chains from one sample, sequenced in a study of early T cells in non-severe SARS-CoV-2 infection. TCRdb analysed the 5' RACE reads with MiXCR anew, one entry per CDR3 protein. This table has about 98,000 distinct CDR3 sequences, more than 9.5% appearing once. Material for sequencing was whole blood. The receptor source for this set is an adult who was a healthcare worker with PCR-confirmed SARS-CoV-2 infection or an uninfected control (not recorded which). The CDR3 runs from the conserved cysteine through the conserved F or W. Each record gives: V gene, J gene, D gene, CDR3 protein. The D gene is left open where the match is weak.

>TRBV28|TRBJ1-1|NA
CASTRQTNTEAFF
>TRBV27|TRBJ1-6|TRBD1
CASSFVQGNSPLHF
>TRBV14|TRBJ1-1|NA
CASSQGRTRNTEAFF
>TRBV7-2|TRBJ2-1|NA
CASSLALLSPYNEQFF
>TRBV7-7|TRBJ1-3|TRBD1
CASSTGGSGNTIYF
>TRBV27|TRBJ2-3|TRBD1
CASSTRTGAYDTQYF
>TRBV7-2|TRBJ2-7|TRBD1
CASSFVTGGYEHYF
>TRBV7-8|TRBJ1-1|TRBD1
CASSPDRQGSSNTEAFF
>TRBV11-2|TRBJ2-3|TRBD2
CASRGSGSSPHTQYF
>TRBV2|TRBJ2-7|NA
CASSEKELLFSYEQYF
>TRBV6-5|TRBJ1-1|NA
CASSAGDSRGAEAFF
>TRBV7-9|TRBJ1-1|NA
CASSANLGVNTEAFF
>TRBV6-5|TRBJ2-7|TRBD1
CASRNGGQDEQYF
>TRBV12-3/TRBV12-4|TRBJ1-2|NA
CASSRPPSGLYGYTF
>TRBV6-1|TRBJ2-4|TRBD1
CASSPPGTGVRLAKNIQYF
>TRBV20-1|TRBJ1-4|TRBD1
CSAPHTGTGEEKLFF
>TRBV6-2/TRBV6-3|TRBJ2-3|NA
CASSYSRGSTDTQYF
>TRBV7-8|TRBJ2-3|NA
CASSSTSSGTDTQYF
>TRBV5-1|TRBJ1-2|NA
CASSDRYGYTF
>TRBV6-6|TRBJ1-5|TRBD1
CASSPRDRGPNQPQHF
>TRBV7-6|TRBJ2-3|NA
CASSLARSTDTQYF
>TRBV27|TRBJ1-5|TRBD1
CASIRGIRDQPQHF
>TRBV6-1|TRBJ2-3|NA
CASSEVARVADTQYF
>TRBV5-1|TRBJ1-1|NA
CASSLTGDTEAFF
>TRBV5-1|TRBJ2-5|NA
CASSPPEETQYF
>TRBV7-9|TRBJ2-7|TRBD1
CASSHGDSSYEQYF
>TRBV24-1|TRBJ2-1|NA
CATSDSLEVGLGEQFF
>TRBV2|TRBJ2-7|TRBD2
CASSDLAGDYEQYF
>TRBV3-1|TRBJ2-7|TRBD2
CASSQDRLAELLYEQYF
>TRBV20-1|TRBJ1-1|NA
CSARGPLFEGWPNTEAFF
>TRBV4-1|TRBJ1-1|NA
CASSHNVMNTEAFF
>TRBV12-3/TRBV12-4|TRBJ2-1|TRBD2
CASSPGTRGEQFF
>TRBV20-1|TRBJ2-1|TRBD2
CSARSPGGGTNEQFF
>TRBV25-1|TRBJ2-1|TRBD2
CASSELSGINEQFF
>TRBV6-2/TRBV6-3|TRBJ2-7|NA
CASVSDAYEQYF
>TRBV28|TRBJ2-5|NA
CASSLGGRIRETQYF
>TRBV19|TRBJ2-3|NA
CASHHRSSTDTQYF
>TRBV29-1|TRBJ2-7|NA
CSVQRDSGYEQYF
>TRBV30|TRBJ1-4|NA
CDWSTGFALNEKLFF
>TRBV7-8|TRBJ1-2|NA
CASSFPDRNYGYTF
>TRBV6-1|TRBJ1-2|NA
CASSEISRNYGYTF
>TRBV11-2|TRBJ2-3|TRBD1
CASSPARTGWRLPLGTDTQYF